These T cell receptor beta chains were read from a single sample in a study of T-cell memory formation after mild COVID-19. TCRdb independently ran MiXCR on the 5' RACE reads; one entry per CDR3 protein. The sample has under 250,000 distinct CDR3 sequences, 9.5% to 10% seen once. Sequencing used PBMCs or a T cell subset sorted from them (not recorded which). These TCRs come from a man aged 18 to 35 who had mild COVID-19 (a few samples of this study predate the infection). Cell type and time point are not known. The CDR3 runs from the conserved cysteine through the conserved F or W. The order of the fields is J gene, V gene, clone size, D gene, CDR3 protein, CDR3 DNA. A D gene is named only where the DNA matches it firmly. Rows give clone size only sometimes, using once, few, many, or a class for an expanded clone.

>TRBJ1-2|TRBV6-1|-|-
CASSADFNYGYTF
TGTGCCAGCAGTGCAGATTTTAACTATGGCTACACCTTC
>TRBJ2-7|TRBV6-5|few|-
CASSSHRVLYEQYF
TGTGCCAGCAGTTCTCACAGGGTTCTCTACGAGCAGTACTTC
>TRBJ1-3|TRBV21-1|-|-
CASTLVGDREDGNTIYF
TGTGCCAGCACCCTAGTGGGGGACAGGGAAGACGGAAACACCATATATTTT
>TRBJ1-2|TRBV6-5|-|TRBD1
CASSYAGTGGHYGYTF
TGTGCCAGCAGTTACGCCGGGACAGGGGGCCACTATGGCTACACCTTC
>TRBJ1-5|TRBV4-1|many|-
CASSRDNSNQPQHF
TGCGCCAGCAGCCGGGACAATAGCAATCAGCCCCAGCATTTT
>TRBJ2-3|TRBV3-1|many|TRBD2
CASSQGSASGGLDTQYF
TGTGCCAGCAGCCAAGGGTCCGCTAGCGGGGGGTTAGATACGCAGTATTTT
>TRBJ1-2|TRBV12-5|-|-
CASGSGGGDTF
TGTGCTAGTGGGTCCGGAGGTGGAGATACCTTC
>TRBJ2-3|TRBV7-6|many|-
CASSLGASQDTQYF
TGTGCCAGCAGCTTAGGGGCTAGTCAAGATACGCAGTATTTT
>TRBJ2-3|TRBV18|few|-
CASSPRGGVTDTQYF
TGTGCCAGCTCACCGCGCGGAGGGGTCACAGATACGCAGTATTTT
>TRBJ2-1|TRBV5-1|few|-
CASSLGEINEQFF
TGCGCCAGCAGCTTGGGGGAAATCAATGAGCAGTTCTTC
>TRBJ1-6|TRBV6-5|few|-
CASSYSWLAGSSYNSPLHF
TGTGCCAGCAGTTACTCGTGGTTGGCAGGCAGCTCCTATAATTCACCCCTCCACTTT
>TRBJ1-3|TRBV5-1|few|-
CASSFTGLYSGNTIYF
TGCGCCAGCAGCTTCACAGGGCTATACTCTGGAAACACCATATATTTT
>TRBJ2-4|TRBV2|many|TRBD1
CASGGQENYIQYF
TGTGCCAGCGGTGGACAGGAGAATTACATTCAGTACTTC
>TRBJ2-7|TRBV6-2/TRBV6-3|few|-
CASSPFRVYEQYF
TGTGCCAGCAGCCCCTTTCGTGTCTACGAGCAGTACTTC
>TRBJ1-2|TRBV20-1|-|-
CSASSAEDYGYTF
TGCAGTGCCAGCTCCGCGGAGGACTATGGCTACACCTTC
>TRBJ1-5|TRBV4-2|-|-
CASSPSIGEYSNQPQHF
TGTGCCAGCAGTCCATCTATTGGAGAGTATAGCAATCAGCCCCAGCATTTT
>TRBJ1-2|TRBV12-3/TRBV12-4|few|-
CASRRAGEGYGYTF
TGTGCCAGCAGACGAGCAGGTGAGGGCTATGGCTACACCTTC
>TRBJ1-6|TRBV7-2|many|TRBD1
CASSPRTGSRSGNSPLHF
TGTGCCAGCAGCCCAAGGACAGGGAGTCGTTCCGGTAATTCACCCCTCCACTTT
>TRBJ1-1|TRBV29-1|many|-
CSAKTENTEAFF
TGCAGCGCGAAGACAGAGAACACTGAAGCTTTCTTT
>TRBJ2-3|TRBV2|-|-
CAISTDTQYF
TGTGCCATCAGCACAGATACGCAGTATTTT
>TRBJ1-1|TRBV7-8|few|-
CASSLGLDTEAFF
TGTGCCAGCAGTCTCGGGTTGGACACTGAAGCTTTCTTT
>TRBJ2-5|TRBV20-1|-|-
CSARGWGQGMVRETQYF
TGCAGTGCTAGGGGTTGGGGGCAGGGAATGGTCAGAGAGACCCAGTACTTC
>TRBJ2-1|TRBV18|-|TRBD1
CASSPPTGYNEQFF
TGTGCCAGCTCACCTCCGACAGGGTACAATGAGCAGTTCTTC
>TRBJ2-5|TRBV28|many|TRBD2
CASRSGGQTQYF
TGTGCCAGCCGTAGCGGGGGCCAGACCCAGTACTTC
>TRBJ2-1|TRBV5-1|many|-
CASSRQEYNEQFF
TGCGCCAGCAGCCGACAGGAGTACAATGAGCAGTTCTTC
>TRBJ1-4|TRBV5-1|-|-
CASSQTATNEKLFF
TGCGCCAGCAGCCAAACTGCAACTAATGAAAAACTGTTTTTT
>TRBJ1-2|TRBV20-1|few|-
CSARDSRYLHGYTF
TGCAGTGCTCGAGACAGTCGATACCTACATGGCTACACCTTC
>TRBJ2-3|TRBV12-3/TRBV12-4|-|-
CASSLATGTSTTQYF
TGTGCCAGCAGTTTAGCGACTGGGACCTCTACTACGCAGTATTTT
>TRBJ2-3|TRBV19|-|-
CASRIYSSTDTQYF
TGTGCCAGTAGAATCTACTCTAGCACAGATACGCAGTATTTT
>TRBJ1-2|TRBV7-2|-|TRBD1
CASSLVGQGEGYGYTF
TGTGCCAGCAGCTTAGTAGGACAGGGGGAGGGCTATGGCTACACCTTC
>TRBJ1-1|TRBV7-7|few|-
CASINTGWAEAFF
TGTGCCAGCATCAACACCGGGTGGGCTGAAGCTTTCTTT
>TRBJ2-2|TRBV12-3/TRBV12-4|-|-
CASRLISNTGELFF
TGTGCCAGCAGGCTAATCTCGAACACCGGGGAGCTGTTTTTT
>TRBJ2-7|TRBV7-9|many|TRBD2
CASSPPGTGGSEQYF
TGTGCCAGCAGCCCCCCCGGGACGGGAGGATCCGAGCAGTACTTC
>TRBJ2-7|TRBV7-2|many|TRBD2
CASSLVPAGGYFYEQYF
TGTGCCAGCAGCTTAGTCCCCGCGGGGGGTTACTTCTACGAGCAGTACTTC
>TRBJ1-4|TRBV2|-|-
CASRRFSGTNSEKLFF
TGTGCCAGCAGGCGATTTTCCGGGACTAATAGTGAAAAACTGTTTTTT
>TRBJ2-5|TRBV12-3/TRBV12-4|-|-
CASTSSTTAQYF
TGTGCCAGCACCTCGAGCACAACGGCCCAGTACTTC
>TRBJ2-5|TRBV7-9|few|-
CASSLGQDLEETQYF
TGTGCCAGCAGCTTAGGACAGGACCTTGAAGAGACCCAGTACTTC
>TRBJ2-5|TRBV5-6|-|-
CASRLWGETQYF
TGTGCCAGCAGGCTATGGGGGGAGACCCAGTACTTC
>TRBJ2-5|TRBV7-2|few|TRBD1
CASSRHVTGETQYF
TGTGCCAGCAGCCGACACGTGACAGGGGAGACCCAGTACTTC
>TRBJ2-1|TRBV5-4|few|TRBD2
CASSSPGLAGGNSYNEQFF
TGTGCCAGCAGCTCCCCCGGACTAGCGGGGGGAAACTCCTACAATGAGCAGTTCTTC
>TRBJ1-1|TRBV11-2|once|-
CASSRLAGPAATEAFF
TGTGCCAGCAGCCGCCTCGCGGGGCCCGCAGCCACTGAAGCTTTCTTT
>TRBJ2-3|TRBV7-9|many|-
CASSYRLEGSTDTQYF
TGTGCCAGCAGTTACAGACTGGAGGGAAGCACAGATACGCAGTATTTT
>TRBJ1-4|TRBV7-9|-|-
CASSQTPNNEKLFF
TGTGCCAGCAGCCAGACACCGAATAATGAAAAACTGTTTTTT
>TRBJ1-1|TRBV29-1|many|TRBD1
CSAATGRTEAFF
TGCAGCGCCGCGACAGGGCGCACTGAAGCTTTCTTT